Listed here is a single T cell receptor beta chain. Its antigen is not known. 60 Vbeta and 13 Jbeta primers were used in PCR. This table comes from immunoSEQ multiplex PCR, and its TCRdb copy is limited to in-frame clones, with some not included. The sample holds about 120,000 clones; around 60% are singletons and the top ten take approximately 11%. The CDR3 spans 13 residues. V was pared by 1 base and J by 6 bases, with 8 bases between. Per germline, CDR1 SEHNR and CDR2 FQNEAQ (reference sequence). This record belongs to a study of cytomegalovirus exposure and HLA in healthy donors. Study-wide results and caveats: Confirmation was obtained in vitro that a few CMV-associated chains are specific for CMV antigens.

Sequences were obtained from PBMCs. The chain employs TRBV7-9 and TRBJ2-3; a possible D gene is TRBD2 (6 bases). The clonotype originates from a middle-aged man in good health and CMV-seropositive. In DNA, the CDR3 is TGTGCCAGCAGCTTAGGCGGGATTGATACGCAGTATTTT. Translated, it gives CASSLGGIDTQYF.